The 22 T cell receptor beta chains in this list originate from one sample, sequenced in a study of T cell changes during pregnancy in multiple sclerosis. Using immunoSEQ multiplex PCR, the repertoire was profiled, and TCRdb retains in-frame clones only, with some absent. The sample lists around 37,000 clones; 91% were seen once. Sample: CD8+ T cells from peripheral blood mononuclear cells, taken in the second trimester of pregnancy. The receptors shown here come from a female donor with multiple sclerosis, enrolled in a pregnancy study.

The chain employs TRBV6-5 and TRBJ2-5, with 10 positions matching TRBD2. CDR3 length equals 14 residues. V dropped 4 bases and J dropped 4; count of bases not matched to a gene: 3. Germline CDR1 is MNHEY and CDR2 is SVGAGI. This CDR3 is CASSLGTSAETQYF. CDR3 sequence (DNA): TGTGCCAGCAGTTTAGGGACTAGCGCAGAGACCCAGTACTTC.

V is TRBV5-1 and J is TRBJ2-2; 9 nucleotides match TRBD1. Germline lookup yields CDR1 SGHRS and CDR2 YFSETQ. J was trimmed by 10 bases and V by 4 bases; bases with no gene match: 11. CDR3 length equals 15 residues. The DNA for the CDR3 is TGCGCCAGCAGCCCCCGGGACAGGGTCGACGAGGAGCTGTTTTTT. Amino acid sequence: CASSPRDRVDEELFF.

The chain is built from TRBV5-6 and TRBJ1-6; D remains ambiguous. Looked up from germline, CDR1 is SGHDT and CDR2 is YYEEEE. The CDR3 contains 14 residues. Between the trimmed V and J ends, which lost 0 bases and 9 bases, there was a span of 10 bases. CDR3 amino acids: CASSLGGMGSPLHF. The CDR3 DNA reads TGTGCCAGCAGCTTGGGAGGTATGGGTTCACCCCTCCACTTT.

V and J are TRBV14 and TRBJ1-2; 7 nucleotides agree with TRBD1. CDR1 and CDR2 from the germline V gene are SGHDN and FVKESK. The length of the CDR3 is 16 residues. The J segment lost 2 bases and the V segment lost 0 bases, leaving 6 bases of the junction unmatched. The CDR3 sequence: CASSQDRTGINYGYTF. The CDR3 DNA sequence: TGTGCCAGCAGCCAAGATAGGACAGGAATCAACTATGGCTACACCTTC.

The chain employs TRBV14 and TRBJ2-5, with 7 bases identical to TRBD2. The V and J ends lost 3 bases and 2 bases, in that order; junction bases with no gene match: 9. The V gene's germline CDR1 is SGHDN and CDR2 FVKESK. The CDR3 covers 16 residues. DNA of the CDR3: TGTGCCAGCAGCCACGTCTCGTGGGGAGGGCAAGAGACCCAGTACTTC. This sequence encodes CASSHVSWGGQETQYF.

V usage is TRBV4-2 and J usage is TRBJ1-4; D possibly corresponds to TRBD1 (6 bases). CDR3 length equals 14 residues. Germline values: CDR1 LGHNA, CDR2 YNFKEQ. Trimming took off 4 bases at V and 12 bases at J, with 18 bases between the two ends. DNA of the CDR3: TGTGCCAGCAGCCCCTGGACAGCGCACGAGGAACTGTTTTTT. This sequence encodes CASSPWTAHEELFF.

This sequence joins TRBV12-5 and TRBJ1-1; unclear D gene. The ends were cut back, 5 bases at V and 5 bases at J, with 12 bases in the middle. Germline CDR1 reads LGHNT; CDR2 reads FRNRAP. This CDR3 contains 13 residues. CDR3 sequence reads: CASGTEGGTEAFF. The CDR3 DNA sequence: TGTGCTAGTGGTACTGAGGGAGGGACTGAAGCTTTCTTT.

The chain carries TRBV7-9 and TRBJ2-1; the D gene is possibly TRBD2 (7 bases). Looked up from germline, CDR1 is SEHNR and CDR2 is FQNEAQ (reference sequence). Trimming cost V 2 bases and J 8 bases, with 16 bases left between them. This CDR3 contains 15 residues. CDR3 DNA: TGTGCCAGCAGCTTATTGGGGGGGCGCCGGGATGAGCAGTTCTTC. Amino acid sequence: CASSLLGGRRDEQFF.

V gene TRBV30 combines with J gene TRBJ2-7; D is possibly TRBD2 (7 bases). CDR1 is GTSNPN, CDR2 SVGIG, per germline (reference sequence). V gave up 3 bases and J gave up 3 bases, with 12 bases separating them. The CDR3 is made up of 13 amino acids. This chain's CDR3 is CAWSGGGIYEQYF. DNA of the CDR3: TGTGCCTGGAGCGGCGGGGGCATCTACGAGCAGTACTTC.

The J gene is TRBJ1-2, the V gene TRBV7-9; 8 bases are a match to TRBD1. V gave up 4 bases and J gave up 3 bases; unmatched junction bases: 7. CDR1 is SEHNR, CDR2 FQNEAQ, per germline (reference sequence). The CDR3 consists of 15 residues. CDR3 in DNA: TGTGCCAGCAGCTACCCTCTGACAGGGGACTATGGCTACACCTTC. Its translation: CASSYPLTGDYGYTF.

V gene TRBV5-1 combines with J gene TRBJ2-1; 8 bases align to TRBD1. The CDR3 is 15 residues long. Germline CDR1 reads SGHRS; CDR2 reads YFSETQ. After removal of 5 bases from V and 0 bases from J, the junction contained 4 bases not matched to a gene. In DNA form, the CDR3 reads TGCGCCAGCAGGGGACAGGATTGCTCCTACAATGAGCAGTTCTTC. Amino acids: CASRGQDCSYNEQFF. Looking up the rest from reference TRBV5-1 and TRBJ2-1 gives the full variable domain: KAGVTQTPRYLIKTRGQQVTLSCSPISGHRSVSWYQQTPGQGLQFLFEYFSETQRNKGNFPGRFSGRQFSNSRSEMNVSTLELGDSALYLCASRGQDCSYNEQFFGPGTRLTVL.

For the CDR3, the DNA is TGTGCCAGCAGCCTAGGACAGACCCTCGAGCAGTACTTC. Encoded protein: CASSLGQTLEQYF. The chain carries TRBV7-9 and TRBJ2-7; D is perhaps TRBD1 (6 bases). The CDR3 length is 13 residues. Trimming shortened V by 5 bases and J by 6 bases, and 14 bases separated the two germline ends. From germline, CDR1 is SEHNR and CDR2 FQNEAQ (reference sequence).

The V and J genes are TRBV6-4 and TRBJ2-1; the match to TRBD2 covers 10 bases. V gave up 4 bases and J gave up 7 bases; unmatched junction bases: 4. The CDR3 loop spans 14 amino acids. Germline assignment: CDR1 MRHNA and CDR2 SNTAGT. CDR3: CASSASGSGNEQFF. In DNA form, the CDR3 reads TGTGCCAGCAGTGCTAGCGGGAGTGGGAATGAGCAGTTCTTC.

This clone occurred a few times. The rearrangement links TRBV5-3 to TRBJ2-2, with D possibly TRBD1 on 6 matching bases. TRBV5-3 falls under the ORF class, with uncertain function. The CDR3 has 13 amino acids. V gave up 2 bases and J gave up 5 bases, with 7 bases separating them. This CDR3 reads CARSFRGTGELFF. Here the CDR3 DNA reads TGTGCCAGAAGCTTCAGGGGAACCGGGGAGCTGTTTTTT.

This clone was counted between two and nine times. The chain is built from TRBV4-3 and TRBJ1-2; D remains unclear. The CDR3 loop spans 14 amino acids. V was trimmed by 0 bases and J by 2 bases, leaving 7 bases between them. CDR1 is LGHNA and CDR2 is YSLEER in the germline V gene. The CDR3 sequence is CASSQDGQNYGYTF. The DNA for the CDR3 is TGCGCCAGCAGCCAAGATGGTCAGAACTATGGCTACACCTTC.

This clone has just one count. CDR3 residues: CSGRDRDNYGYTF. DNA for the CDR3: TGCAGCGGTAGGGACAGGGATAACTATGGCTACACCTTC. This chain connects TRBV29-1 to TRBJ1-2, with 9 positions matching TRBD1. Trimming cost V 7 bases and J 1 base; bases outside gene matches: 4. This CDR3 spans 13 amino acids. CDR1 and CDR2 from the germline V gene are SQVTM and ANQGSEA.

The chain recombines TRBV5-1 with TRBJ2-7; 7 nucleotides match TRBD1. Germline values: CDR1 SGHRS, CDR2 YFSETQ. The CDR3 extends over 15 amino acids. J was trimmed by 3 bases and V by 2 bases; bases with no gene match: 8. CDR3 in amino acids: CASSLTSGGNYEQYF. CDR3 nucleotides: TGCGCCAGCAGCTTAACCTCAGGGGGAAACTACGAGCAGTACTTC.

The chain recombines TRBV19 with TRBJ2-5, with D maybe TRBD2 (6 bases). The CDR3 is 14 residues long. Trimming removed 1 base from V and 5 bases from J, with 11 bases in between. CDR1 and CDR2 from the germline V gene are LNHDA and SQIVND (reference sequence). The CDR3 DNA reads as TGTGCCAGTAGTATAGGTGGGGGGTTGGAGACCCAGTACTTC. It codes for CASSIGGGLETQYF.

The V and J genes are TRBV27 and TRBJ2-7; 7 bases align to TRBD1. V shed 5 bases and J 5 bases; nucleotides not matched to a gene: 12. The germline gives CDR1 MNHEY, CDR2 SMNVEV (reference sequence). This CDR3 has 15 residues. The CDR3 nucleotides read TGTGCCAGCAGTATGAGACAGGGATCCTTCCACGAGCAGTACTTC. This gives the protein CASSMRQGSFHEQYF.

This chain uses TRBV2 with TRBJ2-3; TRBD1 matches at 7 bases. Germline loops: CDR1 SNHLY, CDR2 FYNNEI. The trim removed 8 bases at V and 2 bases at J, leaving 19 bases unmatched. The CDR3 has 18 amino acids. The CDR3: CASCLHLAIGTDTDTQYF. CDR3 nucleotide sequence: TGTGCCAGCTGCCTCCACTTGGCCATCGGGACAGACACAGATACGCAGTATTTT.

Here the CDR3 DNA reads TGTGCCAGCAGTGAACGTCGGAGCTCCTATAATTCACCCCTCCACTTT. Amino acids: CASSERRSSYNSPLHF. The gene calls are TRBV2 and TRBJ1-6; unclear D gene. V was pared by 2 bases and J by 0 bases, with 8 bases between. The CDR3 extends over 16 amino acids. The V gene's germline CDR1 is SNHLY and CDR2 FYNNEI.

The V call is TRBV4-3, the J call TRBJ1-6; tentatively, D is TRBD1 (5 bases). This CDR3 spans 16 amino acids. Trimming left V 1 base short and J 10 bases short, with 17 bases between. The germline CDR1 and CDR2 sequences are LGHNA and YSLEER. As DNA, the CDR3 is TGCGCCAGCAGCCAAGCCAGGGCGGATTCGAGGTCACCCCTCCACTTT. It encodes CASSQARADSRSPLHF.